These 18 T cell receptor beta chains share one sample of origin, sequenced in a study of T cell responses to AZD1222 COVID-19 vaccine. Some clones are missing from TCRdb's copy, which holds only in-frame ones; the method was immunoSEQ multiplex PCR. The data show tens of thousands of clones, nearly 90% seen once. The sequencing here drew on peripheral blood, taken 28 days after the second AZD1222 dose. Receptor source: an adult who received the AZD1222 COVID-19 vaccine.

The rearrangement uses TRBV4-1 and TRBJ1-1; maybe TRBD1 (6 bases). CDR3 length equals 14 residues. The V end lost 5 bases, the J end lost 8 bases, and 18 bases lay between the germline ends. CDR1 is MGHRA, CDR2 YSYEKL, per germline. In DNA, the CDR3 is TGCGCCAGCAGCGCACCAACGACAGGCCGGGAAGCTTTCTTT. Residues: CASSAPTTGREAFF.

J is TRBJ1-4 and V is TRBV7-9; possibly TRBD1 for D (5 bases). Trimming stripped 1 base from V and 0 bases from J, with 6 bases between. This CDR3 contains 15 residues. CDR1 is SEHNR, CDR2 FQNEAQ, per germline (reference sequence). The CDR3 coding sequence is TGTGCCAGCAGCTTAGGGGGGACAACTAATGAAAAACTGTTTTTT. Its translation is CASSLGGTTNEKLFF. Based on the CDR3 plus reference TRBV7-9 and TRBJ1-4, the full variable domain is DTGVSQNPRHKITKRGQNVTFRCDPISEHNRLYWYRQTLGQGPEFLTYFQNEAQLEKSRLLSDRFSAERPKGSFSTLEIQRTEQGDSAMYLCASSLGGTTNEKLFFGSGTQLSVL.

V is TRBV7-9 and J is TRBJ2-7; maybe TRBD2 (6 bases). The germline gives CDR1 SEHNR, CDR2 FQNEAQ (reference sequence). With 4 bases removed from V and 4 bases from J, the gap between germline ends came to 11 bases. The CDR3 covers 13 residues. CDR3 sequence (DNA): TGTGCCAGCAGCTCACGGGGGAGGTACGAGCAGTACTTC. Translating it yields CASSSRGRYEQYF.

This clone was picked up one time. The chain recombines TRBV4-1 with TRBJ2-7; 8 bases are a match to TRBD2. The CDR3 loop spans 16 amino acids. J lost 4 bases, V lost 1 base, and 9 bases had no gene match. CDR1 is MGHRA, CDR2 YSYEKL, per germline. CDR3 loop: CASSQAPSGRMYEQYF. DNA for the CDR3: TGCGCCAGCAGCCAAGCCCCGAGCGGGAGAATGTACGAGCAGTACTTC.

This chain joins TRBV30 and TRBJ1-2; no clear D. CDR1 is GTSNPN, CDR2 SVGIG, per germline (reference sequence). V was shortened by 0 bases and J by 8 bases, with 16 bases between the two germline ends. The CDR3 has 14 amino acids. CDR3 sequence reads: CAWSVPPYLRGYTF. CDR3 DNA: TGTGCCTGGAGTGTACCCCCCTACTTAAGGGGCTACACCTTC.

The V call is TRBV2, the J call TRBJ1-5; 7 bases agree with TRBD1. Germline CDR1 and CDR2: SNHLY and FYNNEI. The CDR3 runs to 14 residues. Trimming took 6 bases from V and 6 from J; bases not matched to a gene: 8. The CDR3 DNA follows: TGTGCCAGCAGCTGGACCCAGGGGGGTCAGCCCCAGCATTTT. This sequence encodes CASSWTQGGQPQHF.

V usage is TRBV5-8 and J usage is TRBJ2-2; D uncertain. Germline CDR1 reads SGHTS; CDR2 reads YDEGEE. Between the trimmed V and J ends, which lost 4 bases and 6 bases, there was a span of 16 bases. CDR3 length: 15 residues. The CDR3 bases are TGTGCCAGCAGCGTCGGACGCAGTGGATCCGGGGAGCTGTTTTTT. It yields the protein CASSVGRSGSGELFF. Based on the CDR3 plus reference TRBV5-8 and TRBJ2-2, the full variable domain is EAGVTQSPTHLIKTRGQQATLRCSPISGHTSVYWYQQALGLGLQFLLWYDEGEERNRGNFPPRFSGRQFPNYSSELNVNALELEDSALYLCASSVGRSGSGELFFGEGSRLTVL.

This chain joins TRBV9 and TRBJ2-3, with D uncertain. V shed 2 bases and J shed 1 base, with 23 bases lying between them. Germline loops: CDR1 SGDLS, CDR2 YYNGEE. The CDR3 length is 19 residues. The CDR3 nucleotides are TGTGCCAGCAGCGTCGGTCGGAGCCTCGAGGCAAGACGCACAGATACGCAGTATTTT. Translated, it gives CASSVGRSLEARRTDTQYF.

The chain carries TRBV3-1 (or the pseudogene TRBV3-2) and TRBJ2-1; tentative D call: TRBD1 (5 bases). Germline CDR1 reads LGHDT; CDR2 reads YNNKEL (reference sequence). The V end lost 0 bases, the J end lost 3 bases, and 9 bases lay between the germline ends. The CDR3 loop spans 15 amino acids. CDR3 residues: CASSQEQAVYNEQFF. Here the CDR3 DNA reads TGTGCCAGCAGCCAAGAACAGGCTGTCTACAATGAGCAGTTCTTC.

The CDR3 protein is CASSPLYTGYNEQFF. The CDR3 DNA sequence: TGTGCCAGCAGCCCCCTCTATACTGGGTACAATGAGCAGTTCTTC. J is TRBJ2-1 and V is TRBV14; no definite D call. The germline V and J ends were trimmed by 4 bases and 4 bases, with 14 bases remaining between them. The CDR3 has 15 amino acids. Germline V gene sequence: CDR1 SGHDN, CDR2 FVKESK.

This chain connects TRBV27 to TRBJ1-2, with TRBD1 matching 10 bases. V gave up 4 bases and J gave up 8 bases; unmatched junction bases: 10. The CDR3 is 15 amino acids. In germline, CDR1 is MNHEY, CDR2 SMNVEV (reference sequence). CDR3 nucleotide sequence: TGTGCCAGCAGTTCGGAGGGACAGGGGATCGGCGGCTACACCTTC. As protein: CASSSEGQGIGGYTF.

The rearrangement links TRBV10-3 to TRBJ1-1; D might be TRBD1 (5 bases). Germline loops: CDR1 ENHRY, CDR2 SYGVKD. Between the trimmed V and J ends, which lost 0 bases and 5 bases, there was a span of 16 bases. The length of the CDR3 is 16 residues. The CDR3 is CAISESTVAGRTEAFF. The CDR3 coding sequence is TGTGCCATCAGTGAGTCGACGGTGGCAGGGCGTACTGAAGCTTTCTTT.

The rearrangement joins TRBV5-1 to TRBJ2-7; no clear D gene. CDR3 size: 14 residues. Germline CDR1 reads SGHRS; CDR2 reads YFSETQ. V lost 0 bases to trimming and J lost 2 bases, with 9 bases between them. Here the CDR3 DNA reads TGCGCCAGCAGCTTGGAAGGGCCACCCTACGAGCAGTACTTC. Residues: CASSLEGPPYEQYF.

The rearrangement joins TRBV7-3 to TRBJ2-1; 16 bases are shared with TRBD2. Germline assignment: CDR1 SGHTA and CDR2 FQGTGA. This CDR3 has 15 residues. V was pared by 4 bases and J by 8 bases, with 2 bases of the junction left unmatched. The CDR3 sequence is CASSSGTSGRDEQFF. CDR3 nucleotide sequence: TGTGCCAGCAGCTCAGGGACTAGCGGGAGGGATGAGCAGTTCTTC.

The chain couples TRBV2 to TRBJ2-4; perhaps TRBD1 as D (5 bases). With 3 bases removed from V and 0 bases from J, the gap between germline ends came to 12 bases. The CDR3 is made up of 16 amino acids. Germline V gives CDR1 SNHLY, CDR2 FYNNEI. The CDR3 loop is CASSDTGLVAKNIQYF. DNA of the CDR3: TGTGCCAGCAGTGATACAGGTCTTGTAGCCAAAAACATTCAGTACTTC.

The V gene is TRBV5-4, the J gene TRBJ1-6; 9 bases are a match to TRBD1. The V gene end was trimmed by 4 bases and the J gene end by 10 bases; junction bases not matched to a gene: 9. CDR1 and CDR2 (germline): SGHNT, YYREEE (reference sequence). This CDR3 has 15 amino acids. The CDR3 is CASSTRDRAYSPLHF. The CDR3 DNA is TGTGCCAGCAGCACCCGGGACAGGGCTTACTCACCCCTCCACTTT. Supplemented by reference TRBV5-4 and TRBJ1-6, the full variable domain reads ETGVTQSPTHLIKTRGQQVTLRCSSQSGHNTVSWYQQALGQGPQFIFQYYREEENGRGNFPPRFSGLQFPNYSSELNVNALELDDSALYLCASSTRDRAYSPLHFGNGTRLTVT.

The chain recombines TRBV19 with TRBJ1-2; D not resolved. The CDR3 runs to 12 residues. Germline CDR1 reads LNHDA; CDR2 reads SQIVND (reference sequence). V dropped 5 bases and J dropped 5 bases, with 9 bases sitting between them. The CDR3 DNA sequence: TGTGCCAGTAGTCCCCGGATGTATGGCTACACCTTC. It encodes CASSPRMYGYTF.

This chain uses TRBV6-5 with TRBJ2-5, with D possibly TRBD2 on 7 matching bases. The germline gives CDR1 MNHEY, CDR2 SVGAGI. The CDR3 contains 15 residues. Trimming pared 4 bases from V and 5 bases from J, leaving 17 bases between. CDR3 protein: CASSSTGGGQETQYF. For the CDR3, the DNA is TGTGCCAGCAGTTCGACGGGAGGTGGACAGGAGACCCAGTACTTC.